Listed below are T cell receptor beta chains from one sample, sequenced in a study of T cell responses to AZD1222 COVID-19 vaccine. Clones were sequenced by immunoSEQ multiplex PCR, and TCRdb holds only the in-frame ones, with some missing. In the table there are 120,000 to 150,000 clones, more than 85% of which are singletons. Sequencing used peripheral blood, obtained on day 0 of MenACWY control vaccination. The source is an adult in good health. CDR3s include the opening cysteine and the closing phenylalanine or tryptophan. The D gene is left open where the match is weak. Where a row states a size, it is once, few, many or the class of an expanded clone; other rows omit it.

13	-	TRBV5-6	-	TRBJ1-2	CASSPVGANGYTF	TGTGCCAGCAGTCCGGTTGGGGCGAATGGCTACACCTTC
13	-	TRBV12-3/TRBV12-4	-	TRBJ1-2	CASSGSLYGGYTF	TGTGCCAGCAGTGGTTCCCTCTATGGAGGCTACACCTTC
14	-	TRBV7-2	TRBD1	TRBJ1-1	CASSVTGGGTEAFF	TGTGCCAGCAGCGTTACAGGGGGGGGTACTGAAGCTTTCTTT
15	-	TRBV7-9	-	TRBJ1-2	CASSPITWTSLRYTF	TGTGCCAGCAGCCCAATCACGTGGACGAGTCTTCGGTACACCTTC
15	-	TRBV19	-	TRBJ1-4	CASRSLAATNEKLFF	TGTGCCAGTAGATCTCTCGCGGCAACTAATGAAAAACTGTTTTTT
16	-	TRBV4-1	TRBD1	TRBJ2-3	CASSQERTGGKDTQYF	TGCGCCAGCAGCCAAGAAAGGACAGGGGGGAAAGATACGCAGTATTTT
13	-	TRBV7-9	TRBD1	TRBJ2-1	CASSRGQYNEQFF	TGTGCCAGCAGCCGGGGACAGTACAATGAGCAGTTCTTC
14	-	TRBV6-5	-	TRBJ2-1	CASSGWPERNEQFF	TGTGCCAGCTCGGGTTGGCCGGAGCGGAATGAGCAGTTCTTC
14	-	TRBV7-2	-	TRBJ2-5	CASSLGVGSETQYF	TGTGCCAGCAGCTTAGGAGTAGGATCAGAGACCCAGTACTTC
17	-	TRBV28	-	TRBJ1-1	CASSDSWSSGGNTEAFF	TGTGCCAGCAGTGACTCCTGGAGTAGCGGCGGGAACACTGAAGCTTTCTTT
12	-	TRBV4-1	-	TRBJ1-2	CASSPQGQGYTF	TGCGCCAGCAGCCCACAGGGCCAAGGCTACACCTTC
13	-	TRBV3-1/TRBV3-2	TRBD1	TRBJ1-2	CASSPDRVYGYTF	TGTGCCAGCAGTCCGGACAGGGTCTATGGCTACACCTTC
12	-	TRBV2	-	TRBJ2-1	CASRDRAAEQFF	TGTGCCAGCAGAGATAGGGCAGCTGAGCAGTTCTTC
14	-	TRBV5-6	-	TRBJ1-2	CASSLSGVSYGYTF	TGTGCCAGCAGCTTGAGCGGGGTTAGCTATGGCTACACCTTC
13	-	TRBV7-8	-	TRBJ1-1	CASSLLGSTEAFF	TGTGCCAGCAGCTTATTGGGGAGCACTGAAGCTTTCTTT
15	-	TRBV30	-	TRBJ1-1	CAWSVLDSLNTEAFF	TGTGCCTGGAGTGTACTGGACAGCCTGAACACTGAAGCTTTCTTT
14	-	TRBV7-2	TRBD1	TRBJ1-1	CASSFTGGVTEAFF	TGTGCCAGCAGTTTTACAGGGGGCGTCACTGAAGCTTTCTTT
13	-	TRBV4-2	-	TRBJ1-1	CASSQLSYTEAFF	TGTGCCAGCAGCCAACTGAGTTACACTGAAGCTTTCTTT
14	-	TRBV5-1	TRBD1	TRBJ1-1	CASSRDRGETEAFF	TGCGCCAGCAGCCGGGACAGGGGAGAGACTGAAGCTTTCTTT
12	-	TRBV24-1	-	TRBJ2-1	CATARVGYEQFF	TGTGCCACGGCCAGGGTGGGCTATGAGCAGTTCTTC
15	once	TRBV4-2	TRBD2	TRBJ2-5	CASSPGTSEQETQYF	TGTGCCAGCAGCCCCGGGACTAGCGAACAAGAGACCCAGTACTTC
18	-	TRBV5-1	-	TRBJ2-1	CASSPGRNRVPRGNEQFF	TGCGCCAGCAGCCCGGGCAGGAACAGGGTCCCGAGGGGGAATGAGCAGTTCTTC
16	-	TRBV19	TRBD1	TRBJ1-5	CASSIRDSYSNQPQHF	TGTGCCAGTAGTATCCGGGACAGCTATAGCAATCAGCCCCAGCATTTT
14	-	TRBV10-3	-	TRBJ1-3	CAITDGGSGNTIYF	TGTGCCATCACCGACGGGGGCTCCGGAAACACCATATATTTT
14	once	TRBV28	TRBD1	TRBJ1-1	CASSSGGLSTEAFF	TGTGCCAGCAGTTCAGGGGGCTTGAGCACTGAAGCTTTCTTT